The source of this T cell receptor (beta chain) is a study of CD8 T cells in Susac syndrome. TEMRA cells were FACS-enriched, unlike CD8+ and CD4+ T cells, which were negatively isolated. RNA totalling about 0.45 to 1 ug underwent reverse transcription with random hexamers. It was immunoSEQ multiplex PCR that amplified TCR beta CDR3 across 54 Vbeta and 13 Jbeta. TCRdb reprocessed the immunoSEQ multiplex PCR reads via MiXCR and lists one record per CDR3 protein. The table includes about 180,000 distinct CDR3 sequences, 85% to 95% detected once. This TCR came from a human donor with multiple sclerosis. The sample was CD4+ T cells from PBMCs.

CDR3 protein: CASRPGTSEDTQYF. The CDR3 coding sequence is TGTGCCAGCAGGCCAGGGACTTCGGAAGATACGCAGTATTTT. The chain combines TRBV7-2 with TRBJ2-3, with D maybe TRBD2 (6 bases). This CDR3 has 14 residues. V lost 6 bases and J 5 bases, leaving 15 bases between the germline ends. CDR1 SGHTA and CDR2 FQGNSA come from the germline V gene.